This TCR beta chain came from a study of human CD8 memory T cell subsets. Making the TCR beta libraries relied on UMI-labeled 5' RACE. How the authors handled the data: Each TCR beta library had about 2,600 to 20,000 functional CDR3 beta clonotypes. No DNA is given; TCRdb re-called the 5' RACE reads and lists each CDR3 protein once. TCRdb, not the original authors, processed these V and J calls. This sample's table has more than 10,000 distinct CDR3 sequences. This CDR3 has 17 amino acids. CDR1 is SQVTM, CDR2 ANQGSEA, per germline. Considering frequency, this clonotype is medium-sized (0.01 to 0.1%). Phenotypically, stem-like memory CD8+ T cells (TSTEM) were characterized as CCR7+ PD-1- TIGIT-. It was from buffy coats of healthy donors that the PBMC came.

This receptor was identified in a human donor in good health. The sample taken for sequencing was CD8+ stem-like memory T cells (TSCM and TCM) sorted from PBMCs. Subset here: stem-like memory CD8 T cells (TSTEM), CCR7+ PD-1- TIGIT-. The chain combines TRBV29-1 with TRBJ2-5; the D call of TRBD2 rests on TCRdb alone, since no DNA is present to check it. CDR3 protein: CSVSFLGLAGEQETQYF.